Shown below are 27 T cell receptor beta chains from a single sample sequenced in a study of blood T cell repertoires in COVID-19. Here immunoSEQ multiplex PCR was the method, and the copy in TCRdb shows in-frame clones only, minus some. The sample includes 200,000 to 250,000 clones, roughly nine tenths of them seen just once. Sequencing was carried out using peripheral blood. The receptors shown here come from a man aged 55 to 69 with acute or convalescent COVID-19.

The chain has TRBV6-2 or TRBV6-3 and TRBJ2-5, with 9 positions matching TRBD1. Germline-derived CDR1 and CDR2 are MNHEY and SVGEGT. V lost 6 bases to trimming and J lost 7 bases; unmatched junction nucleotides: 21. CDR3 length equals 18 residues. The CDR3 loop is CASSTEPGQGNYEGTQYF. The CDR3 bases are TGTGCCAGCAGCACCGAACCGGGACAGGGAAATTATGAGGGGACCCAGTACTTC.

The chain carries TRBV15 and TRBJ1-5; tentatively, D is TRBD1 (5 bases). The CDR3 is 15 residues long. V shed 1 base and J shed 5 bases, with 12 bases lying between them. The germline gives CDR1 LNHNV, CDR2 YYDKDF (reference sequence). Written as DNA, the CDR3 is TGTGCCACCAGCAGAGGGCAGGGAAATTATCAGCCCCAGCATTTT. This sequence encodes CATSRGQGNYQPQHF.

The gene calls are TRBV7-8 and TRBJ2-1; TRBD2 matches at 7 bases. In germline, CDR1 is SGHVS, CDR2 FQNEAQ. J gave up 10 bases and V 2 bases, and 11 bases lay outside the gene matches. The CDR3 spans 15 residues. CDR3 in amino acids: CASSLRLAASDEQFF. The CDR3 DNA reads TGTGCCAGCAGCTTAAGACTAGCTGCCTCAGACGAGCAGTTCTTC.

About this clone itself: A read error may account for a junction end that differs from germline. This chain joins TRBV29-1 and TRBJ1-2, with a tentative D call TRBD1 (5 bases). CDR1 and CDR2 from the germline V gene are SQVTM and ANQGSEA. This CDR3 has 13 residues. The CDR3 nucleotides are TGCAGCGTCGAAGGCCAGGGTAACTATGGCTACACCTTC. This encodes CSVEGQGNYGYTF.

V and J are TRBV28 and TRBJ1-1, with TRBD1 matching over 7 bases. The ends lost 5 bases at V and 1 base at J; junction bases unmatched: 13. This CDR3 has 17 amino acids. CDR1 is MDHEN and CDR2 is SYDVKM in the germline V gene. CDR3 in amino acids: CASSTRRGTVGNTEAFF. In nucleotides, the CDR3 is TGTGCCAGCAGTACCCGCCGAGGGACAGTGGGGAACACTGAAGCTTTCTTT.

The V call is TRBV6-5, the J call TRBJ1-5; 8 positions match TRBD1. V shed 6 bases and J 3 bases; nucleotides not matched to a gene: 7. CDR3 size: 15 residues. In germline, CDR1 is MNHEY, CDR2 SVGAGI. CDR3 loop: CASRGAGGFNQPQHF. CDR3 nucleotide sequence: TGTGCCAGCAGGGGGGCAGGGGGCTTCAATCAGCCCCAGCATTTT.

The CDR3 protein is CASSLIIQGSNQPQHF. The CDR3 nucleotides are TGTGCCAGCAGTTTAATCATCCAGGGTAGCAATCAGCCCCAGCATTTT. This chain connects TRBV28 to TRBJ1-5; D is perhaps TRBD1 (5 bases). This CDR3 comprises 16 residues. Germline V CDR1 and CDR2: MDHEN, SYDVKM. The V gene lost 2 bases and the J gene lost 0 bases, with 11 bases spanning the gap.

The chain uses TRBV27 and TRBJ1-6; D gene uncertain. The CDR3 runs to 16 residues. Looked up from germline, CDR1 is MNHEY and CDR2 is SMNVEV (reference sequence). With 4 bases removed from V and 7 bases from J, the gap between germline ends came to 17 bases. The CDR3 sequence: CASSSPAREANSPLHF. CDR3 nucleotide sequence: TGTGCCAGCAGTTCCCCCGCACGGGAGGCAAATTCACCCCTCCACTTT.

The J gene is TRBJ2-1, the V gene TRBV6-2 or TRBV6-3, with unresolved D. The CDR3 has 13 residues. Germline V gene data show CDR1 as MNHEY and CDR2 as SVGEGT. V was cut by 6 bases and J by 9 bases, with 15 bases left in between. The CDR3 region has the DNA TGTGCCAGCAGCCCGGTCGGCCGGGTTGAGCAGTTCTTC. Its protein product is CASSPVGRVEQFF.

This clone was seen a handful of times. This rearrangement joins TRBV7-8 to TRBJ1-5; 7 bases agree with TRBD1. V lost 5 bases, J lost 6 bases, and 13 bases stayed unmatched. CDR1 SGHVS and CDR2 FQNEAQ come from the germline V gene. The CDR3 is made up of 16 amino acids. This chain's CDR3 is CASSEDTGVPPQPQHF. Written as DNA, the CDR3 is TGTGCCAGCAGCGAGGATACAGGGGTCCCGCCTCAGCCCCAGCATTTT.

Here the CDR3 reads CASSRDRDQPQHF. CDR3 nucleotides: TGTGCCAGCAGCAGGGACAGGGATCAGCCCCAGCATTTT. The chain recombines TRBV7-9 with TRBJ1-5; 9 nucleotides line up with TRBD1. The germline gives CDR1 SEHNR, CDR2 FQNEAQ (reference sequence). Unmatched junction bases numbered 1, after V lost 5 bases and J lost 5 bases. The CDR3 extends over 13 amino acids.

This rearrangement joins TRBV6-2 or TRBV6-3 to TRBJ1-2, with a weak D call TRBD1 (6 bases). CDR1 is MNHEY and CDR2 is SVGEGT in the germline V gene. The CDR3 loop spans 15 amino acids. V was pared by 1 base and J by 8 bases, with 17 bases between. The CDR3 coding sequence is TGTGCCAGCAGTTACTTAAACAAAGACAGGAACGGCTACACCTTC. Translated, it gives CASSYLNKDRNGYTF.

V usage is TRBV6-5 and J usage is TRBJ1-1, with unresolved D. V gave up 0 bases and J gave up 5 bases, with 16 bases separating them. The germline gives CDR1 MNHEY, CDR2 SVGAGI. CDR3 length: 16 residues. In DNA form, the CDR3 reads TGTGCCAGCAGTTACTCGATTGGGCGGGCGGTGACTGAAGCTTTCTTT. Its protein product is CASSYSIGRAVTEAFF.

The V call is TRBV5-6, the J call TRBJ1-6; 11 nucleotides line up with TRBD1. CDR3 size: 15 residues. V gave up 6 bases and J gave up 8 bases; unmatched junction bases: 7. Per the germline V gene, CDR1 is SGHDT and CDR2 is YYEEEE. The CDR3 DNA reads TGTGCCAGCACCGGACAGGGGGCCTTTGATTCACCCCTCCACTTT. It translates to CASTGQGAFDSPLHF.

This chain uses TRBV7-3 with TRBJ2-1; 8 nucleotides line up with TRBD2. The CDR3 consists of 14 residues. After removal of 5 bases from V and 6 bases from J, the junction contained 6 bases not matched to a gene. Germline loops: CDR1 SGHTA, CDR2 FQGTGA. The CDR3 loop reads CASSATSGFNEQFF. In DNA, the CDR3 is TGTGCCAGCAGCGCTACTAGCGGCTTCAATGAGCAGTTCTTC.

CDR3: CASSASSGRALGPDTQYF. The CDR3 DNA reads TGTGCCAGCAGTGCATCTAGCGGGAGGGCCCTCGGGCCAGATACGCAGTATTTT. The chain combines TRBV28 with TRBJ2-3, with 12 bases lining up with TRBD2. The length of the CDR3 is 18 residues. The germline V gene encodes CDR1 MDHEN and CDR2 SYDVKM. V gave up 5 bases and J gave up 4 bases; unmatched junction bases: 13.

The CDR3 protein is CASTHSGITYEQYF. In nucleotides, the CDR3 is TGTGCCAGCACCCACAGCGGGATCACCTACGAGCAGTACTTC. V and J are TRBV7-2 and TRBJ2-7, with 7 bases identical to TRBD2. J lost 2 bases, V lost 7 bases, and 8 bases had no gene match. Per germline, CDR1 SGHTA and CDR2 FQGNSA. The length of the CDR3 is 14 residues.

This clone turned up a few times. A junction end diverges from the germline sequence, so it may reflect a read error. The genes are TRBV10-1 and TRBJ2-7; the match to TRBD2 covers 8 bases. CDR3 size: 15 residues. Germline loops: CDR1 WNHNN, CDR2 SYGVQD (reference sequence). Written as DNA, the CDR3 is TGCGCCAGCAGACAGTCGGTGACTAGCGTGTACGGGCAGTACTTC. This codes for CASRQSVTSVYGQYF.

The gene calls are TRBV7-9 and TRBJ2-7; 12 positions match TRBD2. Trimming took 0 bases from V and 6 from J; bases not matched to a gene: 3. CDR3 length equals 15 residues. Germline V gene lookup returns CDR1 SEHNR and CDR2 FQNEAQ (reference sequence). The CDR3 DNA reads as TGTGCCAGCAGCTTAGCCCAGGGACTAGCGGGCGAGCAGTACTTC. Translating gives CASSLAQGLAGEQYF.

The rearrangement joins TRBV7-9 to TRBJ1-2; maybe TRBD1 (5 bases). The V end lost 0 bases, the J end lost 4 bases, and 9 bases lay between the germline ends. CDR1 and CDR2 (germline): SEHNR, FQNEAQ (reference sequence). The CDR3 extends over 14 amino acids. This CDR3 reads CASSLAPGVYGYTF. CDR3 DNA: TGTGCCAGCAGCTTAGCCCCGGGGGTCTATGGCTACACCTTC.

The genes are TRBV19 and TRBJ2-1; 9 bases agree with TRBD2. The V gene's germline CDR1 is LNHDA and CDR2 SQIVND (reference sequence). After removal of 3 bases from V and 6 bases from J, the junction contained 9 bases not matched to a gene. The CDR3 covers 16 residues. CDR3 in DNA: TGTGCCAGTAGTATGCAGGCTAGCGGGATTTTCAATGAGCAGTTCTTC. Translating it yields CASSMQASGIFNEQFF.

The rearrangement links TRBV5-4 to TRBJ2-7; D gene uncertain. This CDR3 has 13 residues. V gave up 3 bases and J gave up 0 bases, with 7 bases separating them. Per the germline V gene, CDR1 is SGHNT and CDR2 is YYREEE (reference sequence). The CDR3 loop reads CASSSRSSYEQYF. The CDR3 nucleotides are TGTGCCAGCAGCTCCCGGAGCTCCTACGAGCAGTACTTC.

Notes on this clone: Other nucleotide sequences from this sample produce the same CDR3. This rearrangement joins TRBV2 to TRBJ1-1; 10 bases match TRBD1. Germline trimming cut 5 bases from V and 3 bases from J; bases unmatched to any gene: 3. Germline CDR1 and CDR2: SNHLY and FYNNEI. The CDR3 has 14 residues. CDR3 bases: TGTGCCAGCAGTTTGGACAGGGGGGACACTGAAGCTTTCTTT. It encodes CASSLDRGDTEAFF.

The genes are TRBV12-3 or TRBV12-4 and TRBJ2-5; D gene ambiguous. V was shortened by 7 bases and J by 4 bases, with 13 bases between the two germline ends. This CDR3 is 13 amino acids long. The CDR3 sequence: CASTPRSRETQYF. The CDR3, as DNA: TGTGCCAGCACCCCTCGATCCAGAGAGACCCAGTACTTC.

This chain connects TRBV27 to TRBJ2-7; D is possibly TRBD1 (6 bases). This CDR3 comprises 12 residues. Germline assignment: CDR1 MNHEY and CDR2 SMNVEV (reference sequence). The CDR3 protein is CASGHRDYEQYF. DNA of the CDR3: TGTGCTTCGGGACACAGGGACTACGAGCAGTACTTC.

The chain has TRBV3-1 (or the pseudogene TRBV3-2) and TRBJ2-1; TRBD1 matches at 7 bases. CDR1 LGHDT and CDR2 YNNKEL come from the germline V gene (reference sequence). This CDR3 is 14 amino acids long. The ends lost 1 base at V and 12 bases at J; junction bases unmatched: 9. CDR3 region: CASSQGQGFAGQFF. Here the CDR3 DNA reads TGTGCCAGCAGCCAAGGACAGGGTTTTGCCGGGCAGTTCTTC.

This clone was seen only a few times. The CDR3 sequence is CASNRDRVYEQYF. The CDR3 nucleotides read TGTGCCAGCAACCGGGACAGGGTCTACGAGCAGTACTTC. The V gene is TRBV2, the J gene TRBJ2-7, with 9 bases matching TRBD1. The CDR3 contains 13 residues. Germline trimming cut 7 bases from V and 3 bases from J; bases unmatched to any gene: 4. Looked up from germline, CDR1 is SNHLY and CDR2 is FYNNEI.